The TCR beta chain under discussion was sequenced for a study of identical twins. Findings and limits, study-wide: Abundant beta clonotypes from cord blood bore fewer insertions; memory repertoires lacked this pattern.

Notes on this clonotype: Its antigen is undetermined.

The CDR3 spans 16 residues. V lost 7 bases, J lost 0 bases, and 6 bases stayed unmatched. MiXCR, applied by TCRdb to the 5' RACE reads, yields one record per CDR3 protein. The sample has some 270,000 distinct CDR3 sequences; about 8.5% are singletons. The sample was also reused in another study, on yellow fever vaccine responses in identical twins. From that paper: The authors reported partly convergent, partly personalized vaccine responses in identical twins.

The sequence was obtained from a woman aged 18-29 years in good health. Sequenced: CD8+ T cells sorted from blood. The chain couples TRBV12-3 or TRBV12-4 to TRBJ2-2; TRBD1 matches at 9 bases. The CDR3 protein is CASIHGDRANTGELFF. The DNA of the CDR3 is TGTGCCAGCATTCATGGGGACAGGGCGAACACCGGGGAGCTGTTTTTT.